What follows are 24 T cell receptor beta chains derived from one specimen sequenced in a study of cytomegalovirus exposure and HLA in healthy donors. The PCR contained 60 Vbeta and 13 Jbeta primers. Method: immunoSEQ multiplex PCR; TCRdb's copy keeps in-frame clones and lacks some. Altogether some 180,000 clones are present, 75% to 85% being singletons, with the ten largest covering 1.4%. Material: PBMCs. The receptors shown here come from a man between 18 and 35 years old in good health and CMV-seronegative.

The chain couples TRBV6-1 to TRBJ2-3, with D possibly matching TRBD1 (6 bases). Germline values: CDR1 MNHNS, CDR2 SASEGT. The V end lost 5 bases, the J end lost 3 bases, and 15 bases lay between the germline ends. This CDR3 is 15 amino acids long. CDR3 nucleotide sequence: TGTGCCAGCAGTAAAGTACAGGGTAGGACAGATACGCAGTATTTT. Its translation: CASSKVQGRTDTQYF.

Only a few counts were recorded for this clone. This chain links TRBV13 with TRBJ1-2, with D unclear. This CDR3 is built from 10 residues. V lost 10 bases to trimming and J lost 5 bases, with 8 bases between them. Germline assignment: CDR1 PRHDT and CDR2 FYEKMQ (reference sequence). The CDR3 nucleotides read TGTGCCACCTCTAGTTATGGCTACACCTTC. It yields the protein CATSSYGYTF.

This sequence joins TRBV15 and TRBJ2-1, with TRBD1 identical over 8 bases. The CDR3 loop spans 15 amino acids. Trimming took 4 bases from V and 6 from J; bases not matched to a gene: 8. Germline V gene sequence: CDR1 LNHNV, CDR2 YYDKDF (reference sequence). The CDR3 region is CATSNQGAPGNEQFF. For the CDR3, the DNA is TGTGCCACCAGCAATCAGGGGGCGCCGGGCAATGAGCAGTTCTTC.

The gene calls are TRBV9 and TRBJ2-3; no definite D call. Trimming removed 0 bases at V and 0 bases at J, with 11 bases between. Germline loops: CDR1 SGDLS, CDR2 YYNGEE. This CDR3 is built from 16 residues. CDR3 sequence reads: CASSVDRPSSTDTQYF. The DNA of the CDR3 is TGTGCCAGCAGCGTAGACAGACCATCTAGCACAGATACGCAGTATTTT.

J is TRBJ1-2 and V is TRBV27; 11 nucleotides agree with TRBD1. This CDR3 spans 15 amino acids. Unmatched junction bases numbered 5, after V lost 4 bases and J lost 4 bases. Germline lookup yields CDR1 MNHEY and CDR2 SMNVEV (reference sequence). This chain's CDR3 is CASSSGTGGGYGYTF. For the CDR3, the DNA is TGTGCCAGCAGTTCCGGGACAGGGGGAGGCTATGGCTACACCTTC.

V is TRBV5-1 and J is TRBJ2-3, with D unclear. The CDR3 extends over 12 amino acids. CDR1 and CDR2 (germline): SGHRS, YFSETQ. Trimming took off 4 bases at V and 2 bases at J, with 5 bases between the two ends. CDR3: CASSPNTDTQYF. The CDR3 region has the DNA TGCGCCAGCAGCCCAAACACAGATACGCAGTATTTT. The full variable domain, rest sourced from reference TRBV5-1 and TRBJ2-3, is KAGVTQTPRYLIKTRGQQVTLSCSPISGHRSVSWYQQTPGQGLQFLFEYFSETQRNKGNFPGRFSGRQFSNSRSEMNVSTLELGDSALYLCASSPNTDTQYFGPGTRLTVL.

The gene calls are TRBV5-1 and TRBJ2-7, with 14 bases matching TRBD2. The CDR3 runs 15 residues. Germline V CDR1 and CDR2: SGHRS, YFSETQ. After removal of 3 bases from V and 4 bases from J, the junction contained 3 bases not matched to a gene. The CDR3 region is CASSSGTSGGYEQYF. The CDR3, as DNA: TGCGCCAGCAGCTCCGGGACTAGCGGGGGTTACGAGCAGTACTTC.

This sequence joins TRBV4-1 and TRBJ2-5, with 11 bases aligning to TRBD1. After removal of 3 bases from V and 2 bases from J, the junction contained 11 bases not matched to a gene. The germline V gene has CDR1 MGHRA and CDR2 YSYEKL. The CDR3 has 18 amino acids. CDR3 residues: CASSQRTGGEGPQETQYF. The CDR3 nucleotides read TGCGCCAGCAGCCAGAGGACAGGGGGCGAGGGCCCACAAGAGACCCAGTACTTC.

The V gene is TRBV11-2, the J gene TRBJ2-1; 12 bases match TRBD1. CDR1 and CDR2 (germline): SGHAT, FQNNGV. The J segment lost 6 bases and the V segment lost 1 base, leaving 4 bases of the junction unmatched. The CDR3 spans 16 residues. CDR3 loop: CASSLGGTGGPNEQFF. In DNA form, the CDR3 reads TGTGCCAGCAGCTTAGGGGGGACAGGGGGCCCCAATGAGCAGTTCTTC.

This clone was recorded a few times. The rearrangement links TRBV5-6 to TRBJ2-1; weak D call: TRBD2 (6 bases). There are 14 residues in the CDR3. CDR1 and CDR2 (germline): SGHDT, YYEEEE. V shed 3 bases and J shed 1 base, with 8 bases lying between them. The CDR3 sequence is CASSWGTSYNEQFF. The CDR3 coding sequence is TGTGCCAGCAGCTGGGGGACTTCCTACAATGAGCAGTTCTTC.

The chain couples TRBV18 to TRBJ2-7; 8 bases are a match to TRBD2. CDR3 size: 14 residues. Germline lookup yields CDR1 KGHSH and CDR2 LQKENI. J lost 2 bases, V lost 5 bases, and 5 bases had no gene match. CDR3 amino acids: CASSSGGLPYEQYF. CDR3 nucleotides: TGTGCCAGCTCATCGGGGGGGCTCCCCTACGAGCAGTACTTC.

This chain links TRBV4-3 with TRBJ2-1; D is undetermined. The CDR3 totals 17 residues. Trimming pared 4 bases from V and 0 bases from J, leaving 16 bases between. Germline assignment: CDR1 LGHNA and CDR2 YSLEER. CDR3 nucleotide sequence: TGCGCCAGCAGCCCGAACCCTACGACTTTCTCCTACAATGAGCAGTTCTTC. Translated: CASSPNPTTFSYNEQFF.

There are a few counts of this clone. The chain carries TRBV11-3 and TRBJ2-7, with D tentatively TRBD2 (5 bases). The CDR3 runs 12 residues. Trimming cost V 7 bases and J 6 bases, with 13 bases left between them. CDR1 and CDR2 (germline): SGHNT, YENEEA. CDR3 region: CASTRREGEQYF. CDR3 nucleotides: TGTGCCAGCACTCGCCGGGAAGGCGAGCAGTACTTC. The complete variable domain, with remaining parts taken from reference TRBV11-3 and TRBJ2-7, reads EAGVVQSPRYKIIEKKQPVAFWCNPISGHNTLYWYLQNLGQGPELLIRYENEEAVDDSQLPKDRFSAERLKGVDSTLKIQPAELGDSAVYLCASTRREGEQYFGPGTRLTVT.

This clone was observed once. The chain combines TRBV5-1 with TRBJ1-1, with a weak D call TRBD1 (6 bases). Germline V gives CDR1 SGHRS, CDR2 YFSETQ. V was cut by 5 bases and J by 1 base, with 6 bases left in between. CDR3 length: 12 amino acids. CDR3 bases: TGCGCCAGCAGGACAGGGAACACTGAAGCTTTCTTT. Its protein product is CASRTGNTEAFF.

The chain couples TRBV6-4 to TRBJ2-1; no firm D call. From germline, CDR1 is MRHNA and CDR2 SNTAGT. This CDR3 has 16 residues. Trimming stripped 0 bases from V and 3 bases from J, with 12 bases between. The CDR3: CASSDSHGALYNEQFF. The CDR3 coding sequence is TGTGCCAGCAGTGACTCTCACGGTGCCCTCTACAATGAGCAGTTCTTC.

The genes are TRBV27 and TRBJ1-3; 7 bases line up with TRBD1. The CDR3 is made up of 17 amino acids. CDR1 is MNHEY, CDR2 SMNVEV, per germline (reference sequence). The J segment lost 0 bases and the V segment lost 8 bases, leaving 13 bases of the junction unmatched. DNA for the CDR3: TGTGCCAGCTGGACTTCAGCGACAGGGCCCTCTGGAAACACCATATATTTT. Translated: CASWTSATGPSGNTIYF.

CDR3 loop: CAITTAARLAGAVSSYNEQFF. The CDR3 coding sequence is TGCGCCATCACAACAGCCGCCCGACTAGCGGGGGCCGTAAGCTCCTACAATGAGCAGTTCTTC. J is TRBJ2-1 and V is TRBV5-1; 12 bases fit TRBD2. The germline V gene encodes CDR1 SGHRS and CDR2 YFSETQ. The V segment lost 9 bases and the J segment 0 bases; nucleotides outside the gene matches: 22. The length of the CDR3 is 21 residues.

The table lists this clone with a count of one. CDR3 amino acids: CASIQSGFDEQFF. CDR3 nucleotide sequence: TGTGCCAGCATCCAATCGGGGTTCGATGAGCAGTTCTTC. The genes are TRBV5-4 and TRBJ2-1; possibly TRBD2 for D (5 bases). CDR1 is SGHNT, CDR2 YYREEE, per germline (reference sequence). This CDR3 spans 13 amino acids. Trimming removed 6 bases from V and 8 bases from J, with 15 bases in between.

This clone was detected only a few times. This chain joins TRBV9 and TRBJ2-5, with D perhaps matching TRBD1 (5 bases). CDR1 and CDR2 from the germline V gene are SGDLS and YYNGEE. V lost 0 bases to trimming and J lost 4 bases, with 13 bases between them. The CDR3 is 15 amino acids. CDR3 DNA sequence: TGTGCCAGCAGCGTAGGGCCTCAGGGTGGAGAGACCCAGTACTTC. It translates to CASSVGPQGGETQYF.

This sequence joins TRBV7-3 and TRBJ2-1, with TRBD1 as a possible D gene (5 bases). CDR3 length: 14 amino acids. Germline CDR1 and CDR2: SGHTA and FQGTGA. Trimming took off 0 bases at V and 6 bases at J, with 9 bases between the two ends. CDR3 amino acids: CASSLTWTSNEQFF. The CDR3 coding sequence is TGTGCCAGCAGCTTAACGTGGACATCCAATGAGCAGTTCTTC.

The chain links TRBV7-3 to TRBJ1-2; 8 positions match TRBD1. The J segment lost 4 bases and the V segment lost 1 base, leaving 14 bases of the junction unmatched. Germline CDR1 and CDR2: SGHTA and FQGTGA. The CDR3 consists of 18 residues. As DNA, the CDR3 is TGTGCCAGCAGCTTAAGAGGAAGATCACAGGGGGTGAGCTATGGCTACACCTTC. Encoded protein: CASSLRGRSQGVSYGYTF. The entire variable domain, with the rest obtained from reference TRBV7-3 and TRBJ1-2, is as follows: GAGVSQTPSNKVTEKGKYVELRCDPISGHTALYWYRQSLGQGPEFLIYFQGTGAADDSGLPNDRFFAVRPEGSVSTLKIQRTERGDSAVYLCASSLRGRSQGVSYGYTFGSGTRLTVV.

The CDR3 here is CASLGGGEQYF. The DNA for the CDR3 is TGTGCCAGTTTGGGAGGGGGCGAGCAGTACTTC. This sequence joins TRBV19 and TRBJ2-7, with a tentative D call TRBD2 (7 bases). CDR1 is LNHDA, CDR2 SQIVND, per germline (reference sequence). The CDR3 is 11 residues long. The V gene lost 8 bases and the J gene lost 6 bases, with 11 bases spanning the gap.

The V call is TRBV5-1, the J call TRBJ2-7, with a possible D match to TRBD2 (6 bases). Germline V gene sequence: CDR1 SGHRS, CDR2 YFSETQ. With 4 bases removed from V and 4 bases from J, the gap between germline ends came to 21 bases. This CDR3 region has 16 residues. The CDR3: CASSLDPGRSGYEQYF. DNA for the CDR3: TGCGCCAGCAGCCTTGACCCGGGGAGGTCAGGTTACGAGCAGTACTTC.

This clone was picked up a small number of times. The chain recombines TRBV7-9 with TRBJ1-5, with D unresolved. Germline V gives CDR1 SEHNR, CDR2 FQNEAQ (reference sequence). The CDR3 loop spans 13 amino acids. V lost 2 bases to trimming and J lost 4 bases, with 6 bases between them. CDR3 DNA: TGTGCCAGCAGCTTACCGGGTAATCAGCCCCAGCATTTT. This translates into CASSLPGNQPQHF.